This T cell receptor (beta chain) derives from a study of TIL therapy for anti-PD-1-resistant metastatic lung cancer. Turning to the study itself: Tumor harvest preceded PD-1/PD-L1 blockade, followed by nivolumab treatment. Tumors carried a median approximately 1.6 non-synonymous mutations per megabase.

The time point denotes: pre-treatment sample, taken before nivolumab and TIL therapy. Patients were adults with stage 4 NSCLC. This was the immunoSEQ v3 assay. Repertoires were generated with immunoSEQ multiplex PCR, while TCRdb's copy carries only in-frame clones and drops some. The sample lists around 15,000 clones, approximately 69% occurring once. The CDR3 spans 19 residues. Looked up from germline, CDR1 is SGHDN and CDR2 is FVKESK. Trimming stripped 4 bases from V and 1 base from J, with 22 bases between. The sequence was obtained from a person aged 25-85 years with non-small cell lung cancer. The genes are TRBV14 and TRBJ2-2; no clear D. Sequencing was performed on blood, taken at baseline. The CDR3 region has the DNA TGTGCCAGCAGCCCGTGGTACAGTTCTAATTGGGGGAACACCGGGGAGCTGTTTTTT. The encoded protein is CASSPWYSSNWGNTGELFF.